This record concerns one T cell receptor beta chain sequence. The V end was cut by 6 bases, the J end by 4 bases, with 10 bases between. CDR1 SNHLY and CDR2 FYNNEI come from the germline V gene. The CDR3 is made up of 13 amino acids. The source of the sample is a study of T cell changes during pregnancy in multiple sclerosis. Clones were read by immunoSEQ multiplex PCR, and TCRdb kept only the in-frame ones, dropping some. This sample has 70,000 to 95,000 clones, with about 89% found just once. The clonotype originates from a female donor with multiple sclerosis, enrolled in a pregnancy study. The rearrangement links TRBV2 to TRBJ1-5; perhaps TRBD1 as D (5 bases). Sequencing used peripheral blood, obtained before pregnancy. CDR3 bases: TGTGCCAGCAGAGGGGAGGGGAATCAGCCCCAGCATTTT. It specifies CASRGEGNQPQHF.